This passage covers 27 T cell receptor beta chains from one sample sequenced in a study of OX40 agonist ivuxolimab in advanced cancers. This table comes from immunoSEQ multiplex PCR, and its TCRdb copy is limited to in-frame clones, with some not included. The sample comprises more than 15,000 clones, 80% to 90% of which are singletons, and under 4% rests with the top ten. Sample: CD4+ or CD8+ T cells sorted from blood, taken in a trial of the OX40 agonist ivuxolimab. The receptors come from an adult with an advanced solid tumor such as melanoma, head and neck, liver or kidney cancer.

CDR3 nucleotide sequence: TGTGCCAGCACCGCGCGGGGGTACAACACTGAAGCTTTCTTT. Its translation: CASTARGYNTEAFF. The rearrangement uses TRBV6-1 and TRBJ1-1; maybe TRBD1 (5 bases). The V gene lost 7 bases and the J gene lost 2 bases, with 14 bases spanning the gap. CDR3 length equals 14 residues. Germline CDR1 reads MNHNS; CDR2 reads SASEGT.

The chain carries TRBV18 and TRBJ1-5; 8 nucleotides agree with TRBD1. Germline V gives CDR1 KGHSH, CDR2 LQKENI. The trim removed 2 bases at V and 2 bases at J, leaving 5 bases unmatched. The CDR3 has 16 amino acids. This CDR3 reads CASSPDRGGRNQPQHF. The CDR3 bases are TGTGCCAGCTCACCAGACAGGGGTGGGCGCAATCAGCCCCAGCATTTT.

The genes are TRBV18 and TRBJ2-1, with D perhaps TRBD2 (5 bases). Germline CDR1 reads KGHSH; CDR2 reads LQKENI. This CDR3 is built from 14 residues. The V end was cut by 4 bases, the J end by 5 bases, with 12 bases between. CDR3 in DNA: TGTGCCAGCTCACGCGGGCCTCGGGACAATGAGCAGTTCTTC. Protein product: CASSRGPRDNEQFF.

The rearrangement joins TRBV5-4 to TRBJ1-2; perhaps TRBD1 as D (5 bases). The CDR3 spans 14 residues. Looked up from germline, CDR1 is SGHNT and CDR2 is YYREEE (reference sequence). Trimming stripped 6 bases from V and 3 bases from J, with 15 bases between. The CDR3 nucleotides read TGTGCCAGCAACAAGGGCTGGGGGGACTATGGCTACACCTTC. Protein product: CASNKGWGDYGYTF.

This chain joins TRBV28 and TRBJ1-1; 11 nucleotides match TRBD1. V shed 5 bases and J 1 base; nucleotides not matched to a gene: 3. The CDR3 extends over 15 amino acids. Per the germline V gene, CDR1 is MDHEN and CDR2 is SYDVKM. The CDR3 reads CASSPGTGGNTEAFF. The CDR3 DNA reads TGTGCCAGCAGTCCCGGGACAGGGGGGAACACTGAAGCTTTCTTT.

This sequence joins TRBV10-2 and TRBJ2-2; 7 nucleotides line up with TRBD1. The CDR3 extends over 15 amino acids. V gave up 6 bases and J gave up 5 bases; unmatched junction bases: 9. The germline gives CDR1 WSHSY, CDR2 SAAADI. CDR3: CASRRQGRGTGELFF. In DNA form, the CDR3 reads TGCGCCAGCAGGAGACAGGGTAGAGGAACCGGGGAGCTGTTTTTT.

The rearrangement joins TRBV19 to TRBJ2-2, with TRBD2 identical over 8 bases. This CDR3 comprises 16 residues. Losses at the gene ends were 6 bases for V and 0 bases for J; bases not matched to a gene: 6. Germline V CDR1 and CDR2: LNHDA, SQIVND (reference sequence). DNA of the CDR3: TGTGCCAGTAGACTTAGCGGGGTATCGAACACCGGGGAGCTGTTTTTT. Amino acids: CASRLSGVSNTGELFF.

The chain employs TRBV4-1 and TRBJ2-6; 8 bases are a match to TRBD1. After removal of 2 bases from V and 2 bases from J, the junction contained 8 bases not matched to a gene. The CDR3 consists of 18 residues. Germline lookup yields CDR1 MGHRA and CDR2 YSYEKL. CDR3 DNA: TGCGCCAGCAGCCAACAGGGGGCGAAAGTAACTGGGGCCAACGTCCTGACTTTC. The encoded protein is CASSQQGAKVTGANVLTF.

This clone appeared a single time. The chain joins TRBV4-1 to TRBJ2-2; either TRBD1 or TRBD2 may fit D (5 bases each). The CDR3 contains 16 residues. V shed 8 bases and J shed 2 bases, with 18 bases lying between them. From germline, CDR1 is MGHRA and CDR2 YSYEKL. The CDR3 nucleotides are TGCGCCAGCCGACCTCCGGGACGAGTCAACACCGGGGAGCTGTTTTTT. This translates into CASRPPGRVNTGELFF.

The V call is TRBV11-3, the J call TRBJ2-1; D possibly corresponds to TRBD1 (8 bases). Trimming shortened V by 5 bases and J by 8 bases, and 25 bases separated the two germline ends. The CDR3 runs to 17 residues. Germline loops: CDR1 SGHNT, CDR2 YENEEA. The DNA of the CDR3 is TGTGCCAGCAGCCGCACAGGGGGGGCCCCCCCTGAGGATGAGCAGTTCTTC. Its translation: CASSRTGGAPPEDEQFF.

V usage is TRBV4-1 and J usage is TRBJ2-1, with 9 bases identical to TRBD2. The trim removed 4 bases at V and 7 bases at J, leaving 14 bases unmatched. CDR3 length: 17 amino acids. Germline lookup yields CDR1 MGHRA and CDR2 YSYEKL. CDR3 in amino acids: CASSPWGGGRAINEQFF. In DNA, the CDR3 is TGCGCCAGCAGCCCCTGGGGGGGCGGGAGGGCGATAAATGAGCAGTTCTTC.

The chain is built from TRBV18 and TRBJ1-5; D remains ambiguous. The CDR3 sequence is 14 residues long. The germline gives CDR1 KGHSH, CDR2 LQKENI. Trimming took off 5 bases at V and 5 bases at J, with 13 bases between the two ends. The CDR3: CASSSGGADQPQHF. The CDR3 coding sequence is TGTGCCAGCTCATCGGGAGGCGCAGATCAGCCCCAGCATTTT.

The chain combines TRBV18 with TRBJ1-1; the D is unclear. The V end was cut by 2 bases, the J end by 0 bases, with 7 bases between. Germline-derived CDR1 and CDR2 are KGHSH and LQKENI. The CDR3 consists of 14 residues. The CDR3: CASSPGRVNTEAFF. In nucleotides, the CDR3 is TGTGCCAGCTCACCAGGGAGGGTGAACACTGAAGCTTTCTTT. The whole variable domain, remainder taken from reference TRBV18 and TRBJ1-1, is NAGVMQNPRHLVRRRGQEARLRCSPMKGHSHVYWYRQLPEEGLKFMVYLQKENIIDESGMPKERFSAEFPKEGPSILRIQQVVRGDSAAYFCASSPGRVNTEAFFGQGTRLTVV.

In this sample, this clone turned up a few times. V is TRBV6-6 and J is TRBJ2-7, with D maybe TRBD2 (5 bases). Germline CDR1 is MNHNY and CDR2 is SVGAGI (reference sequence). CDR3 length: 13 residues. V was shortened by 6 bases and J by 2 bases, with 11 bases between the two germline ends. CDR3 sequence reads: CASRDSKTYEQYF. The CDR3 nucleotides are TGTGCCAGCAGGGACTCGAAGACCTACGAGCAGTACTTC.

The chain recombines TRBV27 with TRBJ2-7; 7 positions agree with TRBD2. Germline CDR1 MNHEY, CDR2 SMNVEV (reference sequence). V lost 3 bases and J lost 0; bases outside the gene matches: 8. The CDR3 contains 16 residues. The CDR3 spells CASSLWNGGNSYEQYF. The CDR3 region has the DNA TGTGCCAGCAGTTTGTGGAACGGGGGGAACTCCTACGAGCAGTACTTC.

For the CDR3, the DNA is TGCAGTGCTAGGACGGGGGCTTCACCGTACTTC. Residues: CSARTGASPYF. The gene calls are TRBV20-1 and TRBJ2-7; possibly TRBD1 or TRBD2 for D (6 bases each). Trimming removed 3 bases at V and 12 bases at J, with 15 bases between. This CDR3 has 11 residues. Germline CDR1 reads DFQATT; CDR2 reads SNEGSKA (reference sequence).

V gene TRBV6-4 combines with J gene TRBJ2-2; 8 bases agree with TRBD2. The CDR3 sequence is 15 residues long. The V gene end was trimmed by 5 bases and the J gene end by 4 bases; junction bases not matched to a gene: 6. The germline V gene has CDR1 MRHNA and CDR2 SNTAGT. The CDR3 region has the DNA TGTGCCAGCAGTACTGGACTAGCCGGCACCGGGGAGCTGTTTTTT. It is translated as CASSTGLAGTGELFF.

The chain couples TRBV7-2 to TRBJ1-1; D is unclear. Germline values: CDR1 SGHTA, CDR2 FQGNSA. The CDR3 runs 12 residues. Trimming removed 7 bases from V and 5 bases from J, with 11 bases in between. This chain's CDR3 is CASNRVETEAFF. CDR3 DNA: TGTGCCAGCAACCGGGTGGAGACTGAAGCTTTCTTT.

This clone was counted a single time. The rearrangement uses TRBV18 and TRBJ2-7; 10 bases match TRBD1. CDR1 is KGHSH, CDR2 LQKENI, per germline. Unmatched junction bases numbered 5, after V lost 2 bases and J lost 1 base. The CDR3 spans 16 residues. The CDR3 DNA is TGTGCCAGCTCACCATCGGGACAGGGGTTATCCTACGAGCAGTACTTC. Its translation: CASSPSGQGLSYEQYF. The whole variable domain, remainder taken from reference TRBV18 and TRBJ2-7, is NAGVMQNPRHLVRRRGQEARLRCSPMKGHSHVYWYRQLPEEGLKFMVYLQKENIIDESGMPKERFSAEFPKEGPSILRIQQVVRGDSAAYFCASSPSGQGLSYEQYFGPGTRLTVT.

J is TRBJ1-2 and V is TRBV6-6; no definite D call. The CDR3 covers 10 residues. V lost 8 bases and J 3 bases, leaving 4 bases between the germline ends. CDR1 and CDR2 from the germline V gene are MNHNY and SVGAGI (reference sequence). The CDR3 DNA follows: TGTGCCAGCTGGGACTATGGCTACACCTTC. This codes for CASWDYGYTF.

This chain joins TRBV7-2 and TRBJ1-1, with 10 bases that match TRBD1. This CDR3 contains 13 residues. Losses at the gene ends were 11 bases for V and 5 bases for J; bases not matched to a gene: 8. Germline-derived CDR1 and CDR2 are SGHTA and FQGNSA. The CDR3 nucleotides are TGTGCCGGGAGACAGGGGGCTTGGACTGAAGCTTTCTTT. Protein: CAGRQGAWTEAFF.

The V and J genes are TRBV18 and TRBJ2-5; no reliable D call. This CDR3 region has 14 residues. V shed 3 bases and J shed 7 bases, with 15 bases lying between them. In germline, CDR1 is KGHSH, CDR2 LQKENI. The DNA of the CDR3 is TGTGCCAGCTCACCCGCGGAACCCCCAAGGACCCAGTACTTC. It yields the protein CASSPAEPPRTQYF.

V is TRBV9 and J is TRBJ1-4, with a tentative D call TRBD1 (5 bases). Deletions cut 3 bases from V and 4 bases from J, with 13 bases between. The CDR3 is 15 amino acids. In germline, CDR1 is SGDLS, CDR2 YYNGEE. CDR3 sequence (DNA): TGTGCCAGCAGCGCTCGAGGGGACCTTAATGAAAAACTGTTTTTT. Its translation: CASSARGDLNEKLFF.

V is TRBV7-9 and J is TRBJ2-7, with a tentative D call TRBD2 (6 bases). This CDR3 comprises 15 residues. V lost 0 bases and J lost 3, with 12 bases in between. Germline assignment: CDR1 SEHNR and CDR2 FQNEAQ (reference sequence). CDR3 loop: CASSLAAAGIYEQYF. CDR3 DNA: TGTGCCAGCAGCTTAGCGGCAGCGGGCATCTACGAGCAGTACTTC.

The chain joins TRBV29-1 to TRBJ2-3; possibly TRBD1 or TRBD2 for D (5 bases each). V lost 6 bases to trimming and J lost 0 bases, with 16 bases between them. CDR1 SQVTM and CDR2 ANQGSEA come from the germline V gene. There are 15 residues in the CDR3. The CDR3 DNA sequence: TGCAGCGTGACTCCGGGACGTCCTAGCACAGATACGCAGTATTTT. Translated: CSVTPGRPSTDTQYF.

The CDR3 coding sequence is TGTGCCAGCAGTCACCTAGGGGGCACAGATACGCAGTATTTT. Encoded protein: CASSHLGGTDTQYF. The J gene is TRBJ2-3, the V gene TRBV6-5; the D gene is possibly TRBD1 (5 bases). With 5 bases removed from V and 1 base from J, the gap between germline ends came to 10 bases. This CDR3 spans 14 amino acids. The germline V gene encodes CDR1 MNHEY and CDR2 SVGAGI.

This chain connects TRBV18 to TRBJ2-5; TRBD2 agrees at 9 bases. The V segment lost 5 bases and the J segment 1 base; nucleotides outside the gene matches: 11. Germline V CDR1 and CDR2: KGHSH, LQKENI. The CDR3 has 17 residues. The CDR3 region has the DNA TGTGCCAGCTCATCACGGGCTAGCGGGGCCCCCCAAGAGACCCAGTACTTC. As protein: CASSSRASGAPQETQYF. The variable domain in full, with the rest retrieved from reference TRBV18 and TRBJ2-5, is NAGVMQNPRHLVRRRGQEARLRCSPMKGHSHVYWYRQLPEEGLKFMVYLQKENIIDESGMPKERFSAEFPKEGPSILRIQQVVRGDSAAYFCASSSRASGAPQETQYFGPGTRLLVL.